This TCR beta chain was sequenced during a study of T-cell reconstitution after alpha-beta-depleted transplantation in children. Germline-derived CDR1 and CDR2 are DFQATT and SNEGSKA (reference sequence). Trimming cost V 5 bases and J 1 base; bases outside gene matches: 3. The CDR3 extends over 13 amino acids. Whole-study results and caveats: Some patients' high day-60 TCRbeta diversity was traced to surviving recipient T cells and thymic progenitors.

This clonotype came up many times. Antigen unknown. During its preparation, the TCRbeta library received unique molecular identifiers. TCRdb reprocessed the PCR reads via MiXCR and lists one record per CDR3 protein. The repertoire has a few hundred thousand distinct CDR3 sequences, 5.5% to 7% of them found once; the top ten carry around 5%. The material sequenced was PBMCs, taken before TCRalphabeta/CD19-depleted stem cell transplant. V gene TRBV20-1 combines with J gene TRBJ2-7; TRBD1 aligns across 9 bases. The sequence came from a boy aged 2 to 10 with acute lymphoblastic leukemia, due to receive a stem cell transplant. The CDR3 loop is CSAVGQGSYEQYF. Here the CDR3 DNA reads TGCAGTGCTGTGGGACAGGGATCCTACGAGCAGTACTTC.